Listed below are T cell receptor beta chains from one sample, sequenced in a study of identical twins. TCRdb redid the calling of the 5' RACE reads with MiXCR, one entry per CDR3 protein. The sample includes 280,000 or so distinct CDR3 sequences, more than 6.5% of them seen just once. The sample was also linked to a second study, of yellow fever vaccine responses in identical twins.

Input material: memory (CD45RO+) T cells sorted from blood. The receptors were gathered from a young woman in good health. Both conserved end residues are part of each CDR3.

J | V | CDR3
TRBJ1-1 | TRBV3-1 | CASSPKARTVRAFF
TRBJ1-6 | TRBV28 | CASSFWGPSSYNSPLHF
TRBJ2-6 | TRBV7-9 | CASSSRDTFSGANVLTF
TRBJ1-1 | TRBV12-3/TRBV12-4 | CASSPGGDSNTEAFF
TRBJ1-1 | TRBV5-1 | CASSPWDHTEAFF
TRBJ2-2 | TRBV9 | CASSVDSGGNTGELFF
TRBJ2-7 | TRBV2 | CASSGATYEQYF
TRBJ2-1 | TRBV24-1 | CATSNRVNEQFF
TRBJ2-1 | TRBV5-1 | CASSTEGGVLNEQFF
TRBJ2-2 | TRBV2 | CASSEEGHMNTGELFF
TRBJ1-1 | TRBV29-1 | CSVEPGGNTEAFF
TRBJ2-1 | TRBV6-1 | CASRKLAGGSVPYNEQFF
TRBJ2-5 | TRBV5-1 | CASSLTFGGGIQETQYF
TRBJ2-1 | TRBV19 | CASSIGKIRGSDNEQFF
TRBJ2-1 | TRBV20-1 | CSARNGGDYNEQFF
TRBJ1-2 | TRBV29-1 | CSVEGGEGFDGYTF
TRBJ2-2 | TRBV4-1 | CASSQVLGGTGELFF
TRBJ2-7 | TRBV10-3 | CAFSLRGLAGGPIREQYF
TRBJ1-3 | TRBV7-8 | CASSLVLRSSGNTIYF
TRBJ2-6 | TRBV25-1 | CASSETARHSGPTNVLTF
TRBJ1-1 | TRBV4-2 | CASSRGTGGSGIFNTEAFF
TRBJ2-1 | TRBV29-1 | CSVNPGGHNEQFF
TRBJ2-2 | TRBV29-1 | CSVGGYTGELFF